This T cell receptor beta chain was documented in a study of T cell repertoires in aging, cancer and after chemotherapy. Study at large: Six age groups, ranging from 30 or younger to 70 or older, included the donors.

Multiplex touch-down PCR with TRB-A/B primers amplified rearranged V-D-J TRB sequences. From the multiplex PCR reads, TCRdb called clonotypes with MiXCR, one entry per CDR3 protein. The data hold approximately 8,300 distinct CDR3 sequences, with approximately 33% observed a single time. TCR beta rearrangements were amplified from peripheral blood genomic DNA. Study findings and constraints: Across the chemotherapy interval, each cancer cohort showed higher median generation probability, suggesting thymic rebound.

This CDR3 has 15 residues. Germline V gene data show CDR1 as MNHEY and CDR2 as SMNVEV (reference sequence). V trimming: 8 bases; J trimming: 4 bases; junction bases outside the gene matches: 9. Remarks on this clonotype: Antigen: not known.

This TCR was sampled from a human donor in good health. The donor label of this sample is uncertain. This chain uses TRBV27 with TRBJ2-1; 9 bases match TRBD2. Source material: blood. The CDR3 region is CASLLRGGVYNEQFF. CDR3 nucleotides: TGTGCCAGCCTCCTGCGCGGGGGGGTATACAATGAGCAGTTCTTC.